These 13 T cell receptor beta chains share one sample of origin, sequenced in a study of CD8 T cells in ankylosing spondylitis. TCRdb reanalysed the 5' RACE reads using MiXCR and keeps one entry per CDR3 protein. The profile shows 200,000 or so distinct CDR3 sequences, 13% of them singletons. Sequenced: blood, either unsorted or a sorted T cell fraction (not recorded which). These receptors were taken from a female donor with ankylosing spondylitis or in good health (not recorded which).

This clonotype occurred once. The chain has TRBV7-6 and TRBJ2-1; D ambiguous. The V end lost 5 bases, the J end lost 0 bases, and 14 bases lay between the germline ends. The germline CDR1 and CDR2 sequences are SGHVS and FNYEAQ. CDR3 size: 16 residues. The CDR3 DNA follows: TGTGCCAGCAGCGCCCGAACTGTTAGCTCCTACAATGAGCAGTTCTTC. The encoded protein is CASSARTVSSYNEQFF. The whole variable domain, filled in from reference TRBV7-6 and TRBJ2-1, reads GAGVSQSPRYKVTKRGQDVALRCDPISGHVSLYWYRQALGQGPEFLTYFNYEAQQDKSGLPNDRFSAERPEGSISTLTIQRTEQRDSAMYRCASSARTVSSYNEQFFGPGTRLTVL.

This clonotype was seen ten or more times. J is TRBJ2-7 and V is TRBV12-3 or TRBV12-4; D gene uncertain. The CDR3 loop spans 14 amino acids. V was clipped by 5 bases and J by 3 bases, with 14 bases between them. This chain's CDR3 is CASSPRTTLYEQYF. DNA for the CDR3: TGTGCCAGCAGTCCACGAACGACCCTCTACGAGCAGTACTTC.

The chain employs TRBV6-6 and TRBJ2-7, with D tentatively TRBD1 (5 bases). Trimming removed 2 bases from V and 6 bases from J, with 11 bases in between. The germline gives CDR1 MNHNY, CDR2 SVGAGI (reference sequence). The CDR3 loop spans 13 amino acids. Here the CDR3 DNA reads TGTGCCAGCAGTTACCAGGGTTCGGGCGAGCAGTACTTC. It codes for CASSYQGSGEQYF.

In this sample, this clonotype turned up many times. The chain joins TRBV11-3 to TRBJ1-3, with D unclear. Trimming took off 5 bases at V and 1 base at J, with 9 bases between the two ends. Germline CDR1 reads SGHNT; CDR2 reads YENEEA. The CDR3 loop spans 14 amino acids. The CDR3 nucleotides read TGTGCCAGCAGCCCCCTCGGGTCTGGAAACACCATATATTTT. It translates to CASSPLGSGNTIYF.

There are many counts of this clonotype. The chain employs TRBV14 and TRBJ2-2; no reliable D call. The V gene lost 2 bases and the J gene lost 2 bases, with 9 bases spanning the gap. Germline V gives CDR1 SGHDN, CDR2 FVKESK. There are 15 residues in the CDR3. The CDR3 loop reads CASSQLGINTGELFF. The DNA of the CDR3 is TGTGCCAGCAGCCAACTTGGGATTAACACCGGGGAGCTGTTTTTT.

This clonotype was found a few times. CDR3 protein: CASSYGGTGKTEAFF. The CDR3 nucleotides read TGTGCCAGCTCATACGGAGGGACAGGGAAAACTGAAGCTTTCTTT. The gene calls are TRBV18 and TRBJ1-1, with 9 bases identical to TRBD1. J was trimmed by 5 bases and V by 5 bases; bases with no gene match: 9. The CDR3 is 15 residues long. Per germline, CDR1 KGHSH and CDR2 LQKENI.

The CDR3 DNA reads as TGTGCCAGCAGTTACTCGATAGGACTAGCGGCCTCCTACGAGCAGTACTTC. Protein sequence: CASSYSIGLAASYEQYF. This chain joins TRBV6-2 or TRBV6-3 and TRBJ2-7; 10 bases match TRBD2. Trimming cost V 0 bases and J 0 bases; bases outside gene matches: 5. This CDR3 is 17 amino acids long. In germline, CDR1 is MNHEY, CDR2 SVGEGT.

This clonotype was found many times. This chain connects TRBV5-1 to TRBJ2-7, with 13 bases aligning to TRBD2. Per the germline V gene, CDR1 is SGHRS and CDR2 is YFSETQ. The V gene end was trimmed by 4 bases and the J gene end by 4 bases; junction bases not matched to a gene: 8. The CDR3 runs 16 residues. The CDR3 region has the DNA TGCGCCAGCAGCCCAGGGACTAGCGGGAAAGCATACGAGCAGTACTTC. Translating it yields CASSPGTSGKAYEQYF. Complete variable domain (other parts from reference TRBV5-1 and TRBJ2-7): KAGVTQTPRYLIKTRGQQVTLSCSPISGHRSVSWYQQTPGQGLQFLFEYFSETQRNKGNFPGRFSGRQFSNSRSEMNVSTLELGDSALYLCASSPGTSGKAYEQYFGPGTRLTVT.

At least ten counts were recorded for this clonotype. The chain employs TRBV4-1 and TRBJ2-1; tentatively, D is TRBD1 (7 bases). V was clipped by 3 bases and J by 15 bases, with 18 bases between them. Germline assignment: CDR1 MGHRA and CDR2 YSYEKL. CDR3 length: 13 residues. The CDR3 reads CASSQEGDRKRFF. CDR3 sequence (DNA): TGCGCCAGCAGCCAGGAGGGGGACAGAAAAAGGTTCTTC.

This clonotype has a count of ten or more. V is TRBV6-1 and J is TRBJ2-2, with D hard to call. Germline CDR1 MNHNS, CDR2 SASEGT. The CDR3 is 15 amino acids. V was cut by 6 bases and J by 6 bases, with 17 bases left in between. The CDR3 bases are TGTGCCAGCAGCGAGGTGGTACAGAATGCCGGGGAGCTGTTTTTT. It translates to CASSEVVQNAGELFF.

V is TRBV6-1 and J is TRBJ1-5; TRBD1 agrees at 7 bases. CDR1 is MNHNS and CDR2 is SASEGT in the germline V gene. J lost 9 bases, V lost 4 bases, and 9 bases had no gene match. The CDR3 extends over 14 amino acids. CDR3 amino acids: CASSVTGTVRPQHF. The CDR3 nucleotides are TGTGCCAGCAGTGTGACCGGGACAGTTCGGCCCCAGCATTTT.

This clonotype appeared a few times. The genes are TRBV5-1 and TRBJ1-1; 9 bases fit TRBD1. CDR1 and CDR2 from the germline V gene are SGHRS and YFSETQ. Trimming at V came to 4 bases and at J to 5 bases, leaving 15 bases not matched to a gene. This CDR3 is built from 17 residues. The CDR3 DNA sequence: TGCGCCAGCAGCCTCTCGTTTGGTAACAGGGGGCTGACTGAAGCTTTCTTT. It translates to CASSLSFGNRGLTEAFF.

This clonotype was observed many times. The rearrangement uses TRBV29-1 and TRBJ1-2; no definite D call. Germline CDR1 is SQVTM and CDR2 is ANQGSEA. V dropped 3 bases and J dropped 4 bases, with 12 bases sitting between them. This CDR3 contains 13 residues. CDR3 in DNA: TGCAGCGTTGATCGGGTGGCTTCCTATGGCTACACCTTC. Translating gives CSVDRVASYGYTF.